What follows are 30 T cell receptor beta chains derived from one specimen sequenced in a study of long-term antiretroviral therapy in people with HIV. Version v3.0 of the immunoSEQ assay was performed at survey level. Repertoires were generated with immunoSEQ multiplex PCR, while TCRdb's copy carries only in-frame clones and drops some. The top ten hold almost 4.5% of the sample, which has 34,000 or so clones, over 75% seen once. The sample in question was unsorted PBMCs, obtained around 3.3 years after starting antiretroviral therapy. The source is a man between 18 and 29 years old with HIV.

V is TRBV6-5 and J is TRBJ1-4; D ambiguous. In germline, CDR1 is MNHEY, CDR2 SVGAGI. The V end was cut by 5 bases, the J end by 7 bases, with 14 bases between. The CDR3 covers 14 residues. Written as DNA, the CDR3 is TGTGCCAGCAGTCGATCCCGCCATGGTGAAAAACTGTTTTTT. This gives the protein CASSRSRHGEKLFF.

The V and J genes are TRBV15 and TRBJ1-2, with D perhaps TRBD1 (5 bases). Per germline, CDR1 LNHNV and CDR2 YYDKDF (reference sequence). There are 12 residues in the CDR3. Trimming shortened V by 5 bases and J by 11 bases, and 15 bases separated the two germline ends. Written as DNA, the CDR3 is TGTGCCACCAGCGATGGGGAGGGGAGGTACACCTTC. This gives the protein CATSDGEGRYTF.

V and J are TRBV7-6 and TRBJ1-2; maybe TRBD1 (5 bases). The germline V and J ends were trimmed by 0 bases and 4 bases, with 12 bases remaining between them. Germline values: CDR1 SGHVS, CDR2 FNYEAQ. The CDR3 consists of 15 residues. CDR3 loop: CASSLADKPFYGYTF. The CDR3 DNA reads as TGTGCCAGCAGCTTAGCGGACAAACCTTTCTATGGCTACACCTTC.

V gene TRBV6-5 combines with J gene TRBJ2-7, with 11 bases matching TRBD2. CDR1 is MNHEY and CDR2 is SVGAGI in the germline V gene. The V gene end was trimmed by 6 bases and the J gene end by 4 bases; junction bases not matched to a gene: 2. The CDR3 contains 13 residues. CDR3 protein: CASRGLAAYEQYF. The CDR3 coding sequence is TGTGCCAGCAGGGGACTAGCGGCGTACGAGCAGTACTTC.

This sequence joins TRBV6-1 and TRBJ1-2; no clear D gene. Looked up from germline, CDR1 is MNHNS and CDR2 is SASEGT. Trimming left V 8 bases short and J 5 bases short, with 12 bases between. The CDR3 extends over 12 amino acids. The CDR3 bases are TGTGCCAGCGGAAGGACGGCGTATGGCTACACCTTC. Translation: CASGRTAYGYTF.

CDR3 loop: CASNYLSASTDTQYF. The CDR3 DNA reads as TGTGCCAGCAACTATCTTTCTGCTAGCACAGATACGCAGTATTTT. The chain joins TRBV27 to TRBJ2-3; the D is unclear. This CDR3 spans 15 amino acids. The V and J ends lost 7 bases and 0 bases respectively, with 14 bases between them. Per the germline V gene, CDR1 is MNHEY and CDR2 is SMNVEV (reference sequence).

In nucleotides, the CDR3 is TGTGCCAGCAGCTTAGCCTATTACCGGGACAGGGGTGCAGATACGCAGTATTTT. Translating gives CASSLAYYRDRGADTQYF. The chain links TRBV11-2 to TRBJ2-3, with 10 positions matching TRBD1. CDR1 is SGHAT, CDR2 FQNNGV, per germline. Trimming removed 1 base from V and 4 bases from J; junction bases left unmatched: 11. CDR3 size: 18 residues.

The chain recombines TRBV27 with TRBJ2-2; D possibly corresponds to TRBD1 (6 bases). CDR3 length: 15 residues. The germline V gene encodes CDR1 MNHEY and CDR2 SMNVEV (reference sequence). Trimming left V 6 bases short and J 9 bases short, with 20 bases between. The CDR3 nucleotides are TGTGCCAGCAGGCTAGGGCTGGGGGCGTTCCGGGAGCTGTTTTTT. It encodes CASRLGLGAFRELFF.

CDR3: CASSGLAGVDTQYF. The CDR3 DNA reads TGTGCCAGCAGCGGACTAGCGGGAGTAGATACGCAGTATTTT. This chain uses TRBV9 with TRBJ2-3, with TRBD2 identical over 12 bases. The germline gives CDR1 SGDLS, CDR2 YYNGEE. This CDR3 spans 14 amino acids. V lost 3 bases, J lost 5 bases, and 1 base stayed unmatched.

This chain joins TRBV5-1 and TRBJ2-1; D possibly corresponds to TRBD1 (5 bases). Trimming cost V 0 bases and J 8 bases, with 15 bases left between them. This CDR3 comprises 15 residues. In germline, CDR1 is SGHRS, CDR2 YFSETQ. CDR3 sequence reads: CASSLADRFRDEQFF. The CDR3 DNA follows: TGCGCCAGCAGCTTGGCCGACAGATTTAGAGATGAGCAGTTCTTC.

V gene TRBV2 combines with J gene TRBJ2-7, with 10 bases that match TRBD2. The trim removed 6 bases at V and 6 bases at J, leaving 11 bases unmatched. Germline loops: CDR1 SNHLY, CDR2 FYNNEI. There are 15 residues in the CDR3. The chain's CDR3 is CASSERLAGAREQYF. CDR3 bases: TGTGCCAGCAGCGAGCGGCTAGCGGGAGCCCGCGAGCAGTACTTC.

The chain has TRBV29-1 and TRBJ2-1; D is perhaps TRBD1 (6 bases). V gave up 6 bases and J gave up 4 bases, with 25 bases separating them. The germline CDR1 and CDR2 sequences are SQVTM and ANQGSEA. This CDR3 is 17 amino acids long. For the CDR3, the DNA is TGCAGCGTAACAGGGCCGAATCACCGAGGGATTTACAATGAGCAGTTCTTC. This sequence encodes CSVTGPNHRGIYNEQFF.

V usage is TRBV4-1 and J usage is TRBJ2-7; 11 bases match TRBD1. Germline V gene data show CDR1 as MGHRA and CDR2 as YSYEKL. The CDR3 contains 15 residues. J lost 4 bases, V lost 4 bases, and 6 bases had no gene match. The chain's CDR3 is CASSLRTGGRYEQYF. For the CDR3, the DNA is TGCGCCAGCAGCCTCCGGACAGGGGGCCGGTACGAGCAGTACTTC.

This clone came up a few times. Likely a read error: the CDR3 ends without its conserved phenylalanine or tryptophan. The DNA is omitted, as the CDR3 cannot be located on it reliably, and the CDR3 follows TCRdb's listing. CDR3 in amino acids: CARSKRTGL. The chain uses TRBV21-1 and TRBJ1-2; TRBD1 is taken as the D call from the table, unchecked against the DNA. TRBV21-1 is a documented pseudogene. The length of the CDR3 is 9 amino acids, counting both ends.

V and J are TRBV19 and TRBJ1-1; D ambiguous. Germline assignment: CDR1 LNHDA and CDR2 SQIVND (reference sequence). The length of the CDR3 is 14 residues. V lost 6 bases to trimming and J lost 0 bases, with 11 bases between them. The CDR3 region has the DNA TGTGCCAGTAGCCCTGGGAGGGTGAACACTGAAGCTTTCTTT. Translation gives CASSPGRVNTEAFF.

The chain carries TRBV28 and TRBJ2-1; D is uncertain. Germline V lookup: CDR1 MDHEN, CDR2 SYDVKM. CDR3 length: 10 amino acids. V was clipped by 4 bases and J by 7 bases, with 2 bases between them. CDR3 in amino acids: CASSYNEQFF. The CDR3, as DNA: TGTGCCAGCAGTTATAATGAGCAGTTCTTC. The whole variable domain, remainder taken from reference TRBV28 and TRBJ2-1, is DVKVTQSSRYLVKRTGEKVFLECVQDMDHENMFWYRQDPGLGLRLIYFSYDVKMKEKGDIPEGYSVSREKKERFSLILESASTNQTSMYLCASSYNEQFFGPGTRLTVL.

The chain combines TRBV6-5 with TRBJ2-5; 9 bases map to TRBD1. The trim removed 5 bases at V and 3 bases at J, leaving 4 bases unmatched. This CDR3 region has 14 residues. The germline gives CDR1 MNHEY, CDR2 SVGAGI. The CDR3 coding sequence is TGTGCCAGCAGTCGGACAGGGGAGGAAGAGACCCAGTACTTC. This translates into CASSRTGEEETQYF.

V usage is TRBV19 and J usage is TRBJ2-7; possible D gene TRBD1, 5 bases. Germline-derived CDR1 and CDR2 are LNHDA and SQIVND (reference sequence). Trimming removed 11 bases at V and 0 bases at J, with 14 bases between. The CDR3 has 13 residues. The DNA of the CDR3 is TGTGCCTCAAGGTCGCAGGGCTCCTACGAGCAGTACTTC. Translated, it gives CASRSQGSYEQYF. Together with reference TRBV19 and TRBJ2-7, the CDR3 gives the full variable domain: DGGITQSPKYLFRKEGQNVTLSCEQNLNHDAMYWYRQDPGQGLRLIYYSQIVNDFQKGDIAEGYSVSREKKESFPLTVTSAQKNPTAFYLCASRSQGSYEQYFGPGTRLTVT.

The CDR3: CAISGRDRGFSYEQYF. The DNA for the CDR3 is TGTGCCATCAGTGGGAGAGACAGGGGCTTCTCCTACGAGCAGTACTTC. V is TRBV10-3 and J is TRBJ2-7, with 8 bases lining up with TRBD1. The CDR3 has 16 amino acids. Germline V gives CDR1 ENHRY, CDR2 SYGVKD. With V trimmed by 4 bases and J by 0 bases, 8 bases remained unmatched.

This clone was observed a single time. V usage is TRBV2 and J usage is TRBJ2-3; D gene ambiguous. In germline, CDR1 is SNHLY, CDR2 FYNNEI. The V gene lost 0 bases and the J gene lost 6 bases, with 7 bases spanning the gap. This CDR3 comprises 13 residues. The CDR3 loop is CASSEALRDTQYF. As DNA, the CDR3 is TGTGCCAGCAGTGAAGCGCTTCGGGATACGCAGTATTTT.

In nucleotides, the CDR3 is TGTGCCATCAGTGAAAATGGTTATGGCTACACCTTC. Protein product: CAISENGYGYTF. The chain carries TRBV10-3 and TRBJ1-2; D is uncertain. CDR3 length: 12 residues. With 3 bases removed from V and 5 bases from J, the gap between germline ends came to 7 bases. Per germline, CDR1 ENHRY and CDR2 SYGVKD.

This chain connects TRBV7-9 to TRBJ1-2; a possible D gene is TRBD1 (6 bases). With 3 bases removed from V and 2 bases from J, the gap between germline ends came to 10 bases. Germline CDR1 is SEHNR and CDR2 is FQNEAQ (reference sequence). The CDR3 totals 14 residues. The DNA of the CDR3 is TGTGCCAGCAGCTTCCCCGGACAGAACTATGGCTACACCTTC. It translates to CASSFPGQNYGYTF.

The genes are TRBV9 and TRBJ2-7; a weak D match, TRBD1 (5 bases). V was clipped by 4 bases and J by 2 bases, with 13 bases between them. The CDR3 extends over 14 amino acids. The V gene's germline CDR1 is SGDLS and CDR2 YYNGEE. DNA of the CDR3: TGTGCCAGCAGCTTAGGGGTTATACCCTACGAGCAGTACTTC. Protein: CASSLGVIPYEQYF.

The rearrangement uses TRBV4-1 and TRBJ1-1; a weak D match, TRBD1 (5 bases). The CDR3 runs to 14 residues. Trimming shortened V by 4 bases and J by 4 bases, and 13 bases separated the two germline ends. The germline CDR1 and CDR2 sequences are MGHRA and YSYEKL. CDR3 loop: CASSLSTGGTEAFF. CDR3 coding DNA: TGCGCCAGCAGCCTTTCCACAGGCGGCACTGAAGCTTTCTTT.

This rearrangement joins TRBV5-1 to TRBJ1-6; 7 bases map to TRBD1. CDR1 is SGHRS, CDR2 YFSETQ, per germline. This CDR3 has 15 amino acids. Trimming cost V 1 base and J 6 bases; bases outside gene matches: 4. The CDR3 DNA reads as TGCGCCAGCAGCTTGATCAGGGGGGGTAATTCACCCCTCCACTTT. This gives the protein CASSLIRGGNSPLHF.

The chain carries TRBV4-1 and TRBJ2-7, with D unclear. V shed 5 bases and J shed 2 bases, with 13 bases lying between them. CDR3 length equals 14 residues. Germline V gene lookup returns CDR1 MGHRA and CDR2 YSYEKL. The CDR3 spells CASSYSDGPYEQYF. The CDR3 DNA is TGCGCCAGCAGCTACTCCGACGGCCCCTACGAGCAGTACTTC.

This rearrangement joins TRBV11-2 to TRBJ2-7, with D tentatively TRBD2 (5 bases). The CDR3 runs to 14 residues. The V end was cut by 1 base, the J end by 3 bases, with 10 bases between. Germline CDR1 is SGHAT and CDR2 is FQNNGV. The CDR3 reads CASSLGLIGYEQYF. CDR3 nucleotides: TGTGCCAGCAGCTTAGGACTAATAGGCTACGAGCAGTACTTC.

The J gene is TRBJ1-5, the V gene TRBV6-1, with TRBD1 matching 7 bases. There are 14 residues in the CDR3. V shed 11 bases, J shed 4 bases, and the junction held 11 bases outside the gene matches. Germline V gene data show CDR1 as MNHNS and CDR2 as SASEGT. The CDR3 nucleotides are TGTGCCGAGGGAACAGGGGCGGCGAATCAGCCCCAGCATTTT. Protein sequence: CAEGTGAANQPQHF.

The chain carries TRBV27 and TRBJ1-1; D remains unclear. CDR3 length: 14 residues. Deletions cut 3 bases from V and 1 base from J, with 9 bases between. Germline values: CDR1 MNHEY, CDR2 SMNVEV (reference sequence). CDR3 in DNA: TGTGCCAGCAGTTTTGGCGGACGGAACACTGAAGCTTTCTTT. As protein: CASSFGGRNTEAFF.

V is TRBV14 and J is TRBJ2-7, with D possibly being TRBD1 (5 bases). This CDR3 comprises 13 residues. V was trimmed by 4 bases and J by 3 bases, leaving 10 bases between them. The germline CDR1 and CDR2 sequences are SGHDN and FVKESK. The CDR3 spells CASSRKTGYEQYF. CDR3 sequence (DNA): TGTGCCAGCAGCCGAAAAACAGGCTACGAGCAGTACTTC.